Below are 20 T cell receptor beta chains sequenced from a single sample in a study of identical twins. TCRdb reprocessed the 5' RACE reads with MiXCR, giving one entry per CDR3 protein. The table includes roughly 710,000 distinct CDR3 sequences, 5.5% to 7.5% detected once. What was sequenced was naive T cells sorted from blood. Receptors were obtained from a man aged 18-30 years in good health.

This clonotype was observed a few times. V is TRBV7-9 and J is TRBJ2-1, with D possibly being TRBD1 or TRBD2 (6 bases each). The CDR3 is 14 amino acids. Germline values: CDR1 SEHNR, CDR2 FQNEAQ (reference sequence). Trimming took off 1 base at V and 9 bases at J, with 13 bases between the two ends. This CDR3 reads CASSLVSGAGEQFF. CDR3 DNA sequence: TGTGCCAGCAGCTTAGTGTCGGGGGCGGGTGAGCAGTTCTTC.

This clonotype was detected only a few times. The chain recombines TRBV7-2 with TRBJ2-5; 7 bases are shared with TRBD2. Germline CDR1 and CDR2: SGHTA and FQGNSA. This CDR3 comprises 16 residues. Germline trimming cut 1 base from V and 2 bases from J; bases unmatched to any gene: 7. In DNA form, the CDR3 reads TGTGCCAGCAGCTTAGGAAAAAGGGAGGGGCAAGAGACCCAGTACTTC. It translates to CASSLGKREGQETQYF.

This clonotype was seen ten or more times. The CDR3 nucleotides are TGTGCCAGCAGCTATGCGGGAGGTTCAGAGCAGTACGTC. This translates into CASSYAGGSEQYV. This chain uses TRBV6-5 with TRBJ2-7; 8 bases are shared with TRBD2. The germline V gene has CDR1 MNHEY and CDR2 SVGAGI. The CDR3 consists of 13 residues. Germline trimming cut 6 bases from V and 7 bases from J; bases unmatched to any gene: 8.

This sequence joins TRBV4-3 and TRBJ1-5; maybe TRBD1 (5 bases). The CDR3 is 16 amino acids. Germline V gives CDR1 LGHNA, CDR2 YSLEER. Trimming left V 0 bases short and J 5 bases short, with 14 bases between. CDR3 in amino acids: CASSQELNRGDQPQHF. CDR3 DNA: TGCGCCAGCAGCCAAGAACTTAACCGGGGGGATCAGCCCCAGCATTTT.

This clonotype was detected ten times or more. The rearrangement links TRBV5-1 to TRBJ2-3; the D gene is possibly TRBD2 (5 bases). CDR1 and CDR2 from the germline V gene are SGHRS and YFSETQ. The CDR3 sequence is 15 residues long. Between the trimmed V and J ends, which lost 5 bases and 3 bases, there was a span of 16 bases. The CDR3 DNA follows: TGCGCCAGCAGAGAAGCCCTAGGAGGAACAGATACGCAGTATTTT. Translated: CASREALGGTDTQYF.

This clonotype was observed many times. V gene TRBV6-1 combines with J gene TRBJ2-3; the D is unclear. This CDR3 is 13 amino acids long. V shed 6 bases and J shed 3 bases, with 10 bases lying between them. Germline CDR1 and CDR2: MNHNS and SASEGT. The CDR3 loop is CASSEPNTDTQYF. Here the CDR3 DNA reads TGTGCCAGCAGCGAACCCAATACAGATACGCAGTATTTT.

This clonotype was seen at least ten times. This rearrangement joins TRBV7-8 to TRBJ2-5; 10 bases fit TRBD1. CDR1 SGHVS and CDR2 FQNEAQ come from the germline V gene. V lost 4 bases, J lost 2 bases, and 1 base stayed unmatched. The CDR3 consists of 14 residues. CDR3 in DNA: TGTGCCAGCAGCTGGGACAGGGGACAAGAGACCCAGTACTTC. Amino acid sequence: CASSWDRGQETQYF.

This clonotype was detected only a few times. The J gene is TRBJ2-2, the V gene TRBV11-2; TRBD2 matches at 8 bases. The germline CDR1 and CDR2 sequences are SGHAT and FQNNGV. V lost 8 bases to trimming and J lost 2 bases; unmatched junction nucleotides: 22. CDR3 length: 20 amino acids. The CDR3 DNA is TGTGCCAGCCGAAACGGGGGGGGCAAGCGGGAGTTTCTAAACACCGGGGAGCTGTTTTTT. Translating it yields CASRNGGGKREFLNTGELFF. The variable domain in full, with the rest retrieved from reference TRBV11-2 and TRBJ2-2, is EAGVAQSPRYKIIEKRQSVAFWCNPISGHATLYWYQQILGQGPKLLIQFQNNGVVDDSQLPKDRFSAERLKGVDSTLKIQPAKLEDSAVYLCASRNGGGKREFLNTGELFFGEGSRLTVL.

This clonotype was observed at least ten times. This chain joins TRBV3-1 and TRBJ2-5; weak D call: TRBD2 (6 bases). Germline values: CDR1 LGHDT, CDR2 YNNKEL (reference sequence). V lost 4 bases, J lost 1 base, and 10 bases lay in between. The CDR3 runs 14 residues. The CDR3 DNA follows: TGTGCCAGCAGCCGCGAGGGACTCCAAGAGACCCAGTACTTC. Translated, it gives CASSREGLQETQYF.

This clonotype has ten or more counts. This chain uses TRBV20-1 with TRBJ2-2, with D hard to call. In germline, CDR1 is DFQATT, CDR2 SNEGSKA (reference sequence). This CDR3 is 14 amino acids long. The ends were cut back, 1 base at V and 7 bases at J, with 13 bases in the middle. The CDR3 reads CSARVSTAGGELFF. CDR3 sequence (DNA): TGCAGTGCTAGAGTATCCACCGCCGGCGGGGAGCTGTTTTTT.

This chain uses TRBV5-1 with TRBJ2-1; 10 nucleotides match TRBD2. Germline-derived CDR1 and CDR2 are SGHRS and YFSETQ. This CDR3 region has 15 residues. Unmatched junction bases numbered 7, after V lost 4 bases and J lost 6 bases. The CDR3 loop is CASSVQLAGSNEQFF. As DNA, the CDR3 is TGCGCCAGCAGCGTCCAACTAGCGGGGTCCAATGAGCAGTTCTTC.

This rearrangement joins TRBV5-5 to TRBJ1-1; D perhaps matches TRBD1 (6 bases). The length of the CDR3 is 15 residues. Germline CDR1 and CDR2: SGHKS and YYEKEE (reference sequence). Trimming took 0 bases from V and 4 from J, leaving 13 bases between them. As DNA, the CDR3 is TGTGCCAGCAGCTTGGGCAGGGGCGCAATCACTGAAGCTTTCTTT. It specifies CASSLGRGAITEAFF.

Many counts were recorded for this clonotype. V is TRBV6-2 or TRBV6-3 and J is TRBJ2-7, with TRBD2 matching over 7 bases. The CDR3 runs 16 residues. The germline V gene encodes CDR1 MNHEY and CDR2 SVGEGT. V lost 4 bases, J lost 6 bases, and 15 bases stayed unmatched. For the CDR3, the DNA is TGTGCCAGCAGTTCTTTCGGGGGAGGGCCAGGTTTCGAGCAGTACTTC. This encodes CASSSFGGGPGFEQYF.

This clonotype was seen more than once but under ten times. This CDR3 reads CSARGLAGGNGEQFF. The CDR3 nucleotides are TGCAGTGCTCGGGGACTAGCGGGAGGAAACGGTGAGCAGTTCTTC. The gene calls are TRBV20-1 and TRBJ2-1; 15 bases fit TRBD2. From germline, CDR1 is DFQATT and CDR2 SNEGSKA (reference sequence). The junction had 8 bases not matched to a gene; V was cut back by 5 bases and J by 9 bases. The CDR3 sequence is 15 residues long.

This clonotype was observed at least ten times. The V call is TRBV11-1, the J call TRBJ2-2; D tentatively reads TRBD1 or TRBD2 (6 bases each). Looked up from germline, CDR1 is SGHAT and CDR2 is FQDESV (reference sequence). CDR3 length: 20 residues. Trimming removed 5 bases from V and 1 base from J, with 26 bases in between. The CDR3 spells CASSRTSGAPSDGNTGELFF. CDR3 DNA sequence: TGTGCCAGCAGCCGCACGTCGGGGGCCCCTTCCGACGGGAACACCGGGGAGCTGTTTTTT.

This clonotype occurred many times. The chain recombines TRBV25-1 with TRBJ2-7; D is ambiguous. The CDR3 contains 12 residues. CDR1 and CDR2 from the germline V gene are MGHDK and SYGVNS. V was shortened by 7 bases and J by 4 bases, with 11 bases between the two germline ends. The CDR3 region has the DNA TGTGCCAGCATCTTATACCTGTACGAGCAGTACGTC. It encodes CASILYLYEQYV.

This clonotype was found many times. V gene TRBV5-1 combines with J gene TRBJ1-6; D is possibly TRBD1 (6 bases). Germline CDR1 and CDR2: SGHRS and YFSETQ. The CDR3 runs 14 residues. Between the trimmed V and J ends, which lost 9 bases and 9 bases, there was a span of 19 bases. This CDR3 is CATGVGDTSSPLHF. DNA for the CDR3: TGCGCCACGGGAGTAGGGGACACAAGTTCACCCCTCCACTTT.

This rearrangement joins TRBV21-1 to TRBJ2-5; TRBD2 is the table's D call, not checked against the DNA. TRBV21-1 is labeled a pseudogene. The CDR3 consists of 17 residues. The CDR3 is CASSRNKGLAGVETQYF. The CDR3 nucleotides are TGTGCCAGCAGCCGAAACAAGGGACTAGCGGGAGTGGAGACCCAGTACTTC.

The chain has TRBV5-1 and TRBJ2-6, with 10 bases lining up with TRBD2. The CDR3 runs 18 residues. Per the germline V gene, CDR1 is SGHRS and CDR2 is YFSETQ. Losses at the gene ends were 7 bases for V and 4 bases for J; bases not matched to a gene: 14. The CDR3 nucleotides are TGCGCCAGCGGACGTGCCGGGACTAGCGTCTCCGGGGCCAACGTCCTGACTTTC. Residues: CASGRAGTSVSGANVLTF.

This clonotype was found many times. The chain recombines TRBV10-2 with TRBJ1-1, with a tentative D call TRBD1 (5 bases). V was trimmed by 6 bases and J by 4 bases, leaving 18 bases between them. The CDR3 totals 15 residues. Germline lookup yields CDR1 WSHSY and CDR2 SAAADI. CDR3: CASSDPQGLGTEAFF. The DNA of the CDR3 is TGCGCCAGCAGCGACCCCCAGGGATTGGGCACTGAAGCTTTCTTT.